Following are 15 T cell receptor beta chains from one sample sequenced in a study of T cell responses to AZD1222 COVID-19 vaccine. Libraries were prepared by immunoSEQ multiplex PCR; TCRdb keeps only in-frame clonotypes and omits some of them. Of about 220,000 clones listed, under 95% are singletons. The sequenced sample was peripheral blood, obtained on day 0 of MenACWY control vaccination. These receptor sequences come from an adult in good health.

The genes are TRBV9 and TRBJ1-4; D unresolved. V dropped 4 bases and J dropped 5 bases, with 12 bases sitting between them. The V gene's germline CDR1 is SGDLS and CDR2 YYNGEE. The CDR3 loop spans 14 amino acids. The CDR3 sequence: CASSPRGPNEKLFF. CDR3 in DNA: TGTGCCAGCAGCCCCCGAGGGCCCAATGAAAAACTGTTTTTT.

The chain employs TRBV6-2 or TRBV6-3 and TRBJ2-7; no firm D call. The CDR3 is 13 residues long. Germline CDR1 and CDR2: MNHEY and SVGEGT. V was pared by 2 bases and J by 1 base, with 6 bases between. CDR3 DNA: TGTGCCAGCAGTTACCCAGGATCCTACGAGCAGTACTTC. It encodes CASSYPGSYEQYF.

Of note for this clone: The same CDR3 also results from other DNA sequences found in this sample. In nucleotides, the CDR3 is TGTGCCAGCAGCCCCCCCGGACTAGCGGGAGGCACAGATACGCAGTATTTT. The encoded protein is CASSPPGLAGGTDTQYF. The chain couples TRBV7-3 to TRBJ2-3, with 13 nucleotides matching TRBD2. CDR1 is SGHTA, CDR2 FQGTGA, per germline. Trimming cost V 5 bases and J 1 base; bases outside gene matches: 6. The CDR3 runs 17 residues.

J is TRBJ1-2 and V is TRBV6-5, with 7 bases fitting TRBD1. CDR1 MNHEY and CDR2 SVGAGI come from the germline V gene. The CDR3 consists of 13 residues. With V trimmed by 6 bases and J by 3 bases, 4 bases remained unmatched. The chain's CDR3 is CASRAGQDYGYTF. DNA of the CDR3: TGTGCCAGCAGGGCCGGACAGGACTATGGCTACACCTTC.

The chain carries TRBV5-8 and TRBJ2-7; 8 bases match TRBD2. The CDR3 is made up of 14 amino acids. J gave up 6 bases and V 5 bases, and 10 bases lay outside the gene matches. Germline CDR1 and CDR2: SGHTS and YDEGEE. The CDR3 reads CASSFPGGGREQYF. CDR3 nucleotide sequence: TGTGCCAGCAGTTTCCCCGGGGGGGGACGCGAGCAGTACTTC.

J is TRBJ2-1 and V is TRBV19; no firm D call. This CDR3 has 16 residues. Between the trimmed V and J ends, which lost 5 bases and 2 bases, there was a span of 16 bases. In germline, CDR1 is LNHDA, CDR2 SQIVND (reference sequence). CDR3 in amino acids: CASSPNPSVTYNEQFF. DNA of the CDR3: TGTGCCAGTAGTCCCAACCCCTCAGTTACCTACAATGAGCAGTTCTTC.

V and J are TRBV6-2 or TRBV6-3 and TRBJ2-1; D is uncertain. V lost 5 bases to trimming and J lost 7 bases, with 12 bases between them. The V gene's germline CDR1 is MNHEY and CDR2 SVGEGT. The CDR3 covers 13 residues. Here the CDR3 DNA reads TGTGCCAGCAGTCCGTACATCGAGAATGAGCAGTTCTTC. Translated: CASSPYIENEQFF.

The genes are TRBV9 and TRBJ2-1; 9 bases line up with TRBD1. V gave up 4 bases and J gave up 2 bases; unmatched junction bases: 7. There are 16 residues in the CDR3. Looked up from germline, CDR1 is SGDLS and CDR2 is YYNGEE. CDR3 DNA sequence: TGTGCCAGCAGCCTACTCCGGGACAGGGCCTACAATGAGCAGTTCTTC. It translates to CASSLLRDRAYNEQFF. Combining the CDR3 with reference TRBV9 and TRBJ2-1 gives the whole variable domain DSGVTQTPKHLITATGQRVTLRCSPRSGDLSVYWYQQSLDQGLQFLIQYYNGEERAKGNILERFSAQQFPDLHSELNLSSLELGDSALYFCASSLLRDRAYNEQFFGPGTRLTVL.

The J gene is TRBJ1-2, the V gene TRBV6-5, with TRBD1 matching 7 bases. Germline CDR1 reads MNHEY; CDR2 reads SVGAGI. After removal of 0 bases from V and 2 bases from J, the junction contained 3 bases not matched to a gene. The CDR3 covers 15 residues. The CDR3 coding sequence is TGTGCCAGCAGTTACTCGACAGGGATCAACTATGGCTACACCTTC. Translating gives CASSYSTGINYGYTF.

This clone has a single count. The chain is built from TRBV7-2 and TRBJ1-6; TRBD1 matches at 8 bases. V shed 1 base and J 8 bases; nucleotides not matched to a gene: 4. The CDR3 loop spans 15 amino acids. Per the germline V gene, CDR1 is SGHTA and CDR2 is FQGNSA. CDR3 region: CASSLGTGTHSPLHF. The DNA of the CDR3 is TGTGCCAGCAGCTTAGGGACAGGGACCCATTCACCCCTCCACTTT. Filled out from reference TRBV7-2 and TRBJ1-6, the complete variable domain reads GAGVSQSPSNKVTEKGKDVELRCDPISGHTALYWYRQSLGQGLEFLIYFQGNSAPDKSGLPSDRFSAERTGGSVSTLTIQRTQQEDSAVYLCASSLGTGTHSPLHFGNGTRLTVT.

This chain joins TRBV7-8 and TRBJ2-5, with 14 positions matching TRBD2. Germline V gene lookup returns CDR1 SGHVS and CDR2 FQNEAQ. The V segment lost 5 bases and the J segment 5 bases; nucleotides outside the gene matches: 7. The CDR3 length is 16 residues. Here the CDR3 DNA reads TGTGCCAGCAGCGCAAGACTAGCGGGGGGGATGGAGACCCAGTACTTC. Protein sequence: CASSARLAGGMETQYF.

The rearrangement joins TRBV12-3 or TRBV12-4 to TRBJ1-6; D gene uncertain. CDR3 length: 11 amino acids. With 5 bases removed from V and 14 bases from J, the gap between germline ends came to 10 bases. The CDR3 sequence is CASSRSFTLHF. The CDR3, as DNA: TGTGCCAGCAGTCGGAGCTTCACCCTCCACTTT.

The V and J genes are TRBV6-2 or TRBV6-3 and TRBJ2-1; TRBD2 matches 7 bases. The CDR3 has 16 amino acids. The ends lost 1 base at V and 2 bases at J; junction bases unmatched: 5. Germline V CDR1 and CDR2: MNHEY, SVGEGT. In DNA form, the CDR3 reads TGTGCCAGCAGTTACTTATCGGGGGGAACCTACAATGAGCAGTTCTTC. Amino acid sequence: CASSYLSGGTYNEQFF.

J is TRBJ2-5 and V is TRBV2, with D uncertain. In germline, CDR1 is SNHLY, CDR2 FYNNEI. The CDR3 spans 13 residues. V dropped 5 bases and J dropped 4 bases, with 11 bases sitting between them. The CDR3 DNA sequence: TGTGCCAGCAGTTCCAATTTGGCAGAGACCCAGTACTTC. Amino acid sequence: CASSSNLAETQYF.

The chain combines TRBV5-1 with TRBJ2-7; 7 nucleotides match TRBD1. The CDR3 is 13 residues long. Trimming cost V 4 bases and J 5 bases; bases outside gene matches: 6. CDR1 SGHRS and CDR2 YFSETQ come from the germline V gene. CDR3 DNA sequence: TGCGCCAGCAGCCCCCAGGGGGTTCACGAGCAGTACTTC. It is translated as CASSPQGVHEQYF.